This TCR beta chain is drawn from a study of T cell repertoires in cytomegalovirus infection. TCRdb used MiXCR to reprocess the reads, holding one entry per CDR3 protein. The data show approximately 200,000 distinct CDR3 sequences, 28% seen once. Germline lookup yields CDR1 DFQATT and CDR2 SNEGSKA (reference sequence). This CDR3 spans 14 amino acids. V lost 1 base and J lost 5; bases outside the gene matches: 5. As to this clonotype: In this CDR3 the conserved last residue, phenylalanine or tryptophan, is missing, so a read error is likely.

The sequence was obtained from a human donor in good health (CMV status not recorded). Some clones in this sample may be carry-over from other donors' samples. The chain joins TRBV20-1 to TRBJ2-7; 10 bases align to TRBD2. Sequenced input: PBMCs. CDR3 sequence: CSARGERGGNEQYL. The CDR3 nucleotides read TGCAGTGCTAGAGGGGAGCGGGGGGGCAACGAGCAGTACCTC.